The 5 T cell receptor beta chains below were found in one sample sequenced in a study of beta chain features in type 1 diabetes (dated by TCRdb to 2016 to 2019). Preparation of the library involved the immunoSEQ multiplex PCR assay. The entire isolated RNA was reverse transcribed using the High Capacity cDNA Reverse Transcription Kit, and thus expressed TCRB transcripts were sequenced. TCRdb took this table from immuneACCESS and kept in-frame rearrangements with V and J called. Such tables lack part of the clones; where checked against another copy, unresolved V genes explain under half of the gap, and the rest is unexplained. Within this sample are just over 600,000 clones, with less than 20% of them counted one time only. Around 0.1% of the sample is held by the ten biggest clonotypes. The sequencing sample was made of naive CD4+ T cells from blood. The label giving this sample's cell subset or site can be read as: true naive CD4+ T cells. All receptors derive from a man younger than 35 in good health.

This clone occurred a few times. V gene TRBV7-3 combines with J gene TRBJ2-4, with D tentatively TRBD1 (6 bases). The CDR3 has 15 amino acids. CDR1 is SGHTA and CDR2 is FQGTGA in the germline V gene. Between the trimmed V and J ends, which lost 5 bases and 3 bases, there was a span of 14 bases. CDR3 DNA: TGTGCCAGCAGCGCCCAGGGGTTGGGCAAAAACATTCAGTACTTC. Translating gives CASSAQGLGKNIQYF.

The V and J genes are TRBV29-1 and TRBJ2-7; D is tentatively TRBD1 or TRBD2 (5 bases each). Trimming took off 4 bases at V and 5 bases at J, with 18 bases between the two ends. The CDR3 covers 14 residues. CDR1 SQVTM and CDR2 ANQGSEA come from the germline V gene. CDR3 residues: CSVARDPGQDEQYF. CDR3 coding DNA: TGCAGCGTTGCCCGGGACCCCGGTCAGGACGAGCAGTACTTC.

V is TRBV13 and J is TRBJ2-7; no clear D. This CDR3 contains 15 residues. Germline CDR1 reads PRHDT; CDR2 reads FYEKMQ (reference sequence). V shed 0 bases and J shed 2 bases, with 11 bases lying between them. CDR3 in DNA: TGTGCCAGCAGCTTAGGGTGGCCGGCGGCCTACGAGCAGTACTTC. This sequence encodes CASSLGWPAAYEQYF.

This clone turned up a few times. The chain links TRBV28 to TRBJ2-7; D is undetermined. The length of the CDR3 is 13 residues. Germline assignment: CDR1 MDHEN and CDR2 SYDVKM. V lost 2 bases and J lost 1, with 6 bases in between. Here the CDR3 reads CASSLKRSYEQYF. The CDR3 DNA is TGTGCCAGCAGTTTAAAACGGTCCTACGAGCAGTACTTC.

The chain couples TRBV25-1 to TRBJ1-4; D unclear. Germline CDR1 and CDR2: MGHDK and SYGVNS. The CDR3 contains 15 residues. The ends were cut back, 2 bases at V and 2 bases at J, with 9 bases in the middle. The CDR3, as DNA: TGTGCCAGCAGTGAAGGAGGTCTGACTAATGAAAAACTGTTTTTT. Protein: CASSEGGLTNEKLFF.